One and the same sample provided the 31 T cell receptor beta chains below, sequenced in a study of cytomegalovirus exposure and HLA in healthy donors. Produced via immunoSEQ multiplex PCR; TCRdb's table is partial and in-frame only. In the table there are some 45,000 clones, approximately 90% of which are singletons. Source material: PBMCs. Every receptor here comes from a young man in good health and CMV-seronegative.

This chain joins TRBV6-6 and TRBJ2-5; D is perhaps TRBD1 (6 bases). Deletions cut 11 bases from V and 5 bases from J, with 15 bases between. The germline V gene encodes CDR1 MNHNY and CDR2 SVGAGI (reference sequence). This CDR3 has 12 amino acids. This CDR3 is CAAAAGDETQYF. The DNA for the CDR3 is TGTGCCGCGGCGGCAGGGGACGAGACCCAGTACTTC.

The chain employs TRBV5-8 and TRBJ2-7, with a weak D call TRBD2 (6 bases). The germline V gene encodes CDR1 SGHTS and CDR2 YDEGEE. The CDR3 consists of 14 residues. Trimming took 3 bases from V and 5 from J, leaving 15 bases between them. The CDR3 region is CASSSGLGGDEQYF. The CDR3 DNA is TGTGCCAGCAGCTCGGGACTTGGAGGCGACGAGCAGTACTTC.

The V call is TRBV7-3, the J call TRBJ2-1, with 13 bases matching TRBD2. The trim removed 5 bases at V and 7 bases at J, leaving 5 bases unmatched. The CDR3 loop spans 15 amino acids. Germline CDR1 and CDR2: SGHTA and FQGTGA. The CDR3 sequence is CASSPGLAGLNEQFF. CDR3 nucleotides: TGTGCCAGCAGCCCGGGACTAGCGGGATTAAATGAGCAGTTCTTC. Using reference TRBV7-3 and TRBJ2-1 for the parts outside the CDR3, the full variable domain is GAGVSQTPSNKVTEKGKYVELRCDPISGHTALYWYRQSLGQGPEFLIYFQGTGAADDSGLPNDRFFAVRPEGSVSTLKIQRTERGDSAVYLCASSPGLAGLNEQFFGPGTRLTVL.

This rearrangement joins TRBV5-4 to TRBJ2-5; D remains unclear. Germline V lookup: CDR1 SGHNT, CDR2 YYREEE (reference sequence). The V and J ends lost 0 bases and 4 bases respectively, with 4 bases between them. The CDR3 is made up of 12 amino acids. The CDR3 sequence: CASSLAGETQYF. The DNA of the CDR3 is TGTGCCAGCAGCTTGGCAGGAGAGACCCAGTACTTC.

In this sample, this clone turned up once. The chain couples TRBV4-2 to TRBJ2-1; 11 bases line up with TRBD2. This CDR3 has 15 residues. Trimming removed 5 bases from V and 7 bases from J; junction bases left unmatched: 7. The germline V gene has CDR1 LGHNA and CDR2 YNFKEQ. This chain's CDR3 is CASSETSGILNEQFF. The CDR3 region has the DNA TGTGCCAGCAGCGAGACTAGCGGGATATTAAATGAGCAGTTCTTC.

The V call is TRBV29-1, the J call TRBJ2-3; D ambiguous. V lost 6 bases, J lost 3 bases, and 7 bases lay in between. Germline V gene data show CDR1 as SQVTM and CDR2 as ANQGSEA. This CDR3 is 11 amino acids long. The CDR3 nucleotides read TGCAGCGTGACAAGGACAGATACGCAGTATTTT. This gives the protein CSVTRTDTQYF.

J is TRBJ1-2 and V is TRBV28; 8 bases map to TRBD1. The CDR3 runs 14 residues. Unmatched junction bases numbered 7, after V lost 3 bases and J lost 7 bases. The V gene's germline CDR1 is MDHEN and CDR2 SYDVKM. The CDR3: CASSLTGEFRGYTF. CDR3 DNA sequence: TGTGCCAGCAGTTTGACAGGGGAGTTTCGTGGCTACACCTTC.

The V call is TRBV18, the J call TRBJ1-4, with 8 bases matching TRBD1. This CDR3 comprises 16 residues. V shed 3 bases, J shed 8 bases, and the junction held 11 bases outside the gene matches. Per germline, CDR1 KGHSH and CDR2 LQKENI. The chain's CDR3 is CASSPPRAGGREKLFF. The CDR3 DNA sequence: TGTGCCAGCTCACCCCCTCGGGCAGGGGGCAGGGAAAAACTGTTTTTT.

The chain carries TRBV25-1 and TRBJ1-2, with D possibly being TRBD1 (6 bases). CDR1 and CDR2 (germline): MGHDK, SYGVNS. The CDR3 covers 16 residues. The V end lost 2 bases, the J end lost 3 bases, and 16 bases lay between the germline ends. CDR3 region: CASSELGLGADYGYTF. The CDR3 DNA follows: TGTGCCAGCAGTGAACTAGGTTTGGGGGCGGACTATGGCTACACCTTC.

The chain combines TRBV10-3 with TRBJ1-1, with TRBD1 matching over 8 bases. V lost 5 bases to trimming and J lost 2 bases; unmatched junction nucleotides: 10. CDR1 is ENHRY, CDR2 SYGVKD, per germline. The CDR3 runs to 16 residues. This CDR3 reads CAISYSDRVGNTEAFF. The CDR3 DNA is TGTGCCATCAGTTACTCGGACAGGGTGGGAAACACTGAAGCTTTCTTT.

There are a few counts of this clone. V usage is TRBV7-6 and J usage is TRBJ2-2; TRBD1 is a possible D gene (6 bases). Germline V gene sequence: CDR1 SGHVS, CDR2 FNYEAQ. Trimming removed 6 bases at V and 7 bases at J, with 12 bases between. The CDR3 loop spans 13 amino acids. CDR3 DNA sequence: TGTGCCAGCAGTCCGGGACAACACGGGGAGCTGTTTTTT. Its translation: CASSPGQHGELFF.

V is TRBV6-5 and J is TRBJ2-1; 7 bases match TRBD1. The ends lost 6 bases at V and 2 bases at J; junction bases unmatched: 7. Germline lookup yields CDR1 MNHEY and CDR2 SVGAGI. This CDR3 contains 15 residues. The CDR3 DNA reads as TGTGCCAGCAGCCCGACAGGGATTACCTACAATGAGCAGTTCTTC. Its translation is CASSPTGITYNEQFF.

The genes are TRBV6-5 and TRBJ1-5; the D is unclear. V lost 5 bases and J lost 6, with 17 bases in between. The germline CDR1 and CDR2 sequences are MNHEY and SVGAGI. The CDR3 is 15 residues long. CDR3 coding DNA: TGTGCCAGCAGTCGGTCTGAGGGTGTCGGTCAGCCCCAGCATTTT. Translated: CASSRSEGVGQPQHF.

Note on this clone: The junction shows a germline mismatch at one end, possibly a read error. This chain uses TRBV7-7 with TRBJ2-1, with TRBD2 identical over 8 bases. Looked up from germline, CDR1 is SSHAT and CDR2 is FNYEAQ (reference sequence). The CDR3 length is 13 residues. DNA of the CDR3: TGTGCTAGCAGCTTAGCGGGACTCCCTGAGCAGTTCTTC. It specifies CASSLAGLPEQFF.

The chain combines TRBV28 with TRBJ1-1, with D maybe TRBD1 (6 bases). The germline gives CDR1 MDHEN, CDR2 SYDVKM. The CDR3 length is 11 residues. V was shortened by 8 bases and J by 5 bases, with 9 bases between the two germline ends. The CDR3 spells CASSTGTEAFF. CDR3 nucleotide sequence: TGTGCCAGCTCGACAGGTACTGAAGCTTTCTTT.

V usage is TRBV28 and J usage is TRBJ2-3, with D unclear. The V gene's germline CDR1 is MDHEN and CDR2 SYDVKM. The CDR3 contains 15 residues. The ends were cut back, 3 bases at V and 1 base at J, with 11 bases in the middle. CDR3: CASSFSDRGTDTQYF. The CDR3 DNA is TGTGCCAGCAGTTTTTCCGATCGGGGCACAGATACGCAGTATTTT.

The chain combines TRBV28 with TRBJ2-4; D is perhaps TRBD1 (6 bases). The CDR3 has 17 residues. CDR1 MDHEN and CDR2 SYDVKM come from the germline V gene. Trimming cost V 10 bases and J 0 bases, with 22 bases left between them. CDR3 residues: CATEKLTGSVAKNIQYF. The CDR3 DNA reads as TGTGCCACCGAAAAACTTACAGGGTCGGTAGCCAAAAACATTCAGTACTTC.

This clone appeared a single time. The chain employs TRBV12-5 and TRBJ2-7; no reliable D call. The CDR3 has 11 amino acids. The germline V gene encodes CDR1 LGHNT and CDR2 FRNRAP. V dropped 5 bases and J dropped 3 bases, with 5 bases sitting between them. The CDR3 is CASGPFYEQYF. For the CDR3, the DNA is TGTGCTAGTGGTCCTTTCTACGAGCAGTACTTC.

V gene TRBV6-5 combines with J gene TRBJ2-7; D is possibly TRBD1 (7 bases). This CDR3 has 13 residues. Per the germline V gene, CDR1 is MNHEY and CDR2 is SVGAGI. Between the trimmed V and J ends, which lost 10 bases and 2 bases, there was a span of 15 bases. The CDR3, as DNA: TGTGCCACCCGCAGGGGGGAGACCTACGAGCAGTACTTC. Amino acids: CATRRGETYEQYF.

The genes are TRBV9 and TRBJ1-4; TRBD1 agrees at 7 bases. CDR3 length: 17 residues. Per the germline V gene, CDR1 is SGDLS and CDR2 is YYNGEE. Trimming at V came to 3 bases and at J to 6 bases, leaving 14 bases not matched to a gene. CDR3 loop: CASSGETGDGNDEKLFF. DNA of the CDR3: TGTGCCAGCAGCGGAGAAACAGGGGATGGGAATGATGAAAAACTGTTTTTT.

V usage is TRBV6-5 and J usage is TRBJ2-5, with 8 bases matching TRBD1. Germline V gene data show CDR1 as MNHEY and CDR2 as SVGAGI. Trimming removed 5 bases from V and 5 bases from J; junction bases left unmatched: 7. The CDR3 runs 14 residues. The CDR3 sequence is CASSGQGARETQYF. The CDR3 DNA reads TGTGCCAGCAGTGGGCAGGGGGCACGGGAGACCCAGTACTTC.

This clone is categorized as medium-sized. V and J are TRBV6-1 and TRBJ1-2; D is unresolved. V dropped 2 bases and J dropped 4 bases, with 11 bases sitting between them. Germline loops: CDR1 MNHNS, CDR2 SASEGT. CDR3 length equals 14 residues. CDR3 residues: CASSELGGSYGYTF. The CDR3 DNA follows: TGTGCCAGCAGTGAATTGGGTGGGAGCTATGGCTACACCTTC.

The rearrangement joins TRBV19 to TRBJ2-2, with D perhaps matching TRBD1 (5 bases). The V end lost 5 bases, the J end lost 4 bases, and 20 bases lay between the germline ends. The CDR3 has 17 residues. The germline V gene has CDR1 LNHDA and CDR2 SQIVND (reference sequence). The CDR3 sequence: CASSFRTSIVSTGELFF. The CDR3 coding sequence is TGTGCCAGTAGTTTTCGGACATCCATCGTATCCACCGGGGAGCTGTTTTTT.

CDR3 bases: TGTGCCAGTACCCCCCCCGGTCGGGAGGGCGACAATGAGCAGTTCTTC. Translating it yields CASTPPGREGDNEQFF. The rearrangement links TRBV19 to TRBJ2-1; TRBD2 aligns across 8 bases. Germline-derived CDR1 and CDR2 are LNHDA and SQIVND (reference sequence). The V gene end was trimmed by 7 bases and the J gene end by 5 bases; junction bases not matched to a gene: 13. CDR3 length: 16 residues. The complete variable domain, with remaining parts taken from reference TRBV19 and TRBJ2-1, reads DGGITQSPKYLFRKEGQNVTLSCEQNLNHDAMYWYRQDPGQGLRLIYYSQIVNDFQKGDIAEGYSVSREKKESFPLTVTSAQKNPTAFYLCASTPPGREGDNEQFFGPGTRLTVL.

The rearrangement joins TRBV27 to TRBJ1-1, with no clear D. Germline V gene lookup returns CDR1 MNHEY and CDR2 SMNVEV (reference sequence). This CDR3 has 14 amino acids. Trimming took 0 bases from V and 0 from J, leaving 5 bases between them. CDR3 region: CASSLSFVNTEAFF. CDR3 sequence (DNA): TGTGCCAGCAGTTTATCGTTCGTGAACACTGAAGCTTTCTTT.

The rearrangement joins TRBV7-6 to TRBJ2-1; 14 bases are shared with TRBD2. The CDR3 totals 15 residues. The V and J ends lost 4 bases and 10 bases, in that order; junction bases with no gene match: 6. Germline CDR1 is SGHVS and CDR2 is FNYEAQ. The CDR3 coding sequence is TGTGCCAGCAGCTCCGGGACTAGCGGGGGCAGGGAGCAGTTCTTC. Translation gives CASSSGTSGGREQFF.

The chain is built from TRBV2 and TRBJ2-7; 9 bases map to TRBD1. J gave up 2 bases and V 2 bases, and 4 bases lay outside the gene matches. Germline V lookup: CDR1 SNHLY, CDR2 FYNNEI. The CDR3 has 15 residues. CDR3 residues: CASSERDRAAYEQYF. DNA for the CDR3: TGTGCCAGCAGTGAACGGGACAGGGCTGCCTACGAGCAGTACTTC.

The chain recombines TRBV19 with TRBJ2-3; D might be TRBD2 (5 bases). The CDR3 has 14 amino acids. V was shortened by 5 bases and J by 0 bases, with 9 bases between the two germline ends. The V gene's germline CDR1 is LNHDA and CDR2 SQIVND (reference sequence). CDR3 amino acids: CASSLWTSTDTQYF. CDR3 in DNA: TGTGCCAGTAGTCTGTGGACTAGCACAGATACGCAGTATTTT.

The chain uses TRBV6-1 and TRBJ1-2; weak D call: TRBD1 (6 bases). This CDR3 has 16 amino acids. Trimming took 0 bases from V and 0 from J, leaving 11 bases between them. Germline CDR1 and CDR2: MNHNS and SASEGT. CDR3 bases: TGTGCCAGCAGTGAAGCCCTGACAGGAGCTAACTATGGCTACACCTTC. It is translated as CASSEALTGANYGYTF.

V gene TRBV7-8 combines with J gene TRBJ2-1, with 15 bases that match TRBD2. V lost 1 base, J lost 8 bases, and 3 bases stayed unmatched. CDR1 and CDR2 from the germline V gene are SGHVS and FQNEAQ. This CDR3 is 16 amino acids long. CDR3 DNA: TGTGCCAGCAGCTTAGGGACTAGCGGGGGGGCAGATGAGCAGTTCTTC. Amino acid sequence: CASSLGTSGGADEQFF.

This chain links TRBV4-3 with TRBJ2-7, with 7 bases that match TRBD2. The germline V gene encodes CDR1 LGHNA and CDR2 YSLEER. With 0 bases clipped from V and 0 bases from J, the junction kept 2 bases outside the gene matches. The CDR3 totals 15 residues. CDR3 amino acids: CASSQDPGGSYEQYF. The CDR3 coding sequence is TGCGCCAGCAGCCAAGATCCGGGGGGCTCCTACGAGCAGTACTTC.